This T cell receptor beta chain emerged from a study of neurological immune-mediated disorders. Overall study results and limits: The absence of shared CDR3 amino acid sequences among expanded clones across subjects suggests private repertoires in all groups.

This clonotype was seen many times. The target antigen is unknown. Using its own MiXCR run on the 5' RACE reads, TCRdb lists one record per CDR3 protein. In the table there are 77,000 or so distinct CDR3 sequences, 9.4% of which are singletons. The germline V gene has CDR1 MNHEY and CDR2 SMNVEV (reference sequence). The CDR3 spans 14 residues. V lost 4 bases, J lost 3 bases, and 13 bases lay in between. Sequenced sample: PBMCs. V gene TRBV27 combines with J gene TRBJ2-7; no definite D call. The receptor's source is a man between 45 and 60 years old in good health. This CDR3 reads CASSSGLGGYEQYF. CDR3 DNA sequence: TGTGCCAGCAGTTCGGGCCTAGGCGGCTACGAGCAGTACTTC.